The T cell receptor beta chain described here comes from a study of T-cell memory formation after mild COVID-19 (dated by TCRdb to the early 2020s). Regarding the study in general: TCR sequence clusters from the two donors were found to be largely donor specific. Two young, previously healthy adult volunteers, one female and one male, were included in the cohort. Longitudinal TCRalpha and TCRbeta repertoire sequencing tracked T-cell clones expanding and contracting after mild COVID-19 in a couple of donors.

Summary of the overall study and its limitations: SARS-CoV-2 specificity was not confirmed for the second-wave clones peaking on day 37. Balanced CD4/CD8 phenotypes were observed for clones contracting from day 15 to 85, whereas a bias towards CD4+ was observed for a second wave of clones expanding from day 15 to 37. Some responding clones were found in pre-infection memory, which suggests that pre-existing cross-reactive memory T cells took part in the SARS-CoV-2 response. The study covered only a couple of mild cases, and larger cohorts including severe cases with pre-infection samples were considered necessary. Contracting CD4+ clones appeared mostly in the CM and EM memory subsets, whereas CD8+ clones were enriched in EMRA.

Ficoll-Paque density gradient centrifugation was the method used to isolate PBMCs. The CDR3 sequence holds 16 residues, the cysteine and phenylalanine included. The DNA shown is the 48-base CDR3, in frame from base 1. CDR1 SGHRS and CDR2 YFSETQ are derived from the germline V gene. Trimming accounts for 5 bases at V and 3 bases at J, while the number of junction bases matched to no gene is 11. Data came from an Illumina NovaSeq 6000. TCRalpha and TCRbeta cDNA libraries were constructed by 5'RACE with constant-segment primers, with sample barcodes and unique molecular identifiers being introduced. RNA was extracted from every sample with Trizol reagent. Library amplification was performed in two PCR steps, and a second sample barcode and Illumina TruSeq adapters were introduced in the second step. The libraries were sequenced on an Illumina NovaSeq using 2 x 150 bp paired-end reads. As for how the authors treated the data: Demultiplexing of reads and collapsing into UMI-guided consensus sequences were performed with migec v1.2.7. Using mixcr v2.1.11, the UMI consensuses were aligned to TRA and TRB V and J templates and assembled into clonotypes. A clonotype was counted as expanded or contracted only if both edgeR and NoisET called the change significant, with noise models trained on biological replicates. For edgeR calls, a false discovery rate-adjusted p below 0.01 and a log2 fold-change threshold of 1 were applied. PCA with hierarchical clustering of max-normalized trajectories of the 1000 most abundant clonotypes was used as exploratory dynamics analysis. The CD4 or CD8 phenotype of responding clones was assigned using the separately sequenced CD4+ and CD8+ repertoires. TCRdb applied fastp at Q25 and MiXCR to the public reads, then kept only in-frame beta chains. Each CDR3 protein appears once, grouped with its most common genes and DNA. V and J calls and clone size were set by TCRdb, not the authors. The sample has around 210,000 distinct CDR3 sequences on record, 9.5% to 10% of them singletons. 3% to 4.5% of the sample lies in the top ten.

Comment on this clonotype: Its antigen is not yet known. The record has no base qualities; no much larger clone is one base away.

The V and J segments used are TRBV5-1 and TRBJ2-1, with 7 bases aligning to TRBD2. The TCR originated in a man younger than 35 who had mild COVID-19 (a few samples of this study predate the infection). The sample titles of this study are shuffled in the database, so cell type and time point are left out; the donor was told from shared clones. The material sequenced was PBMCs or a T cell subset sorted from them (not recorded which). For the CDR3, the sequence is CASSPGEGLFYNEQFF. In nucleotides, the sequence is TGCGCCAGCAGTCCGGGGGAGGGATTGTTCTACAATGAGCAGTTCTTC.